The 28 T cell receptor beta chains below come from one sample, sequenced in a study of T cell responses to AZD1222 COVID-19 vaccine. Sequencing used immunoSEQ multiplex PCR; TCRdb keeps in-frame clones, though not all of them. In the table there are about 130,000 clones, over 90% of which are singletons. The sequencing here drew on peripheral blood, taken on day 0 of AZD1222 vaccination. The receptors here all came from an adult in good health.

The V call is TRBV7-3, the J call TRBJ2-3; TRBD2 is a possible D gene (6 bases). The germline CDR1 and CDR2 sequences are SGHTA and FQGTGA. V lost 2 bases and J lost 4, with 16 bases in between. The CDR3 totals 16 residues. DNA of the CDR3: TGTGCCAGCAGCTTACAAGCGGGTGGGGTGGCAGATACGCAGTATTTT. It specifies CASSLQAGGVADTQYF.

The chain combines TRBV12-3 or TRBV12-4 with TRBJ1-1; D is unresolved. The CDR3 sequence is 12 residues long. The V and J ends lost 1 base and 8 bases respectively, with 8 bases between them. CDR3 sequence reads: CASSLDTQEAFF. Written as DNA, the CDR3 is TGTGCCAGCAGTTTAGACACTCAAGAAGCTTTCTTT.

The chain combines TRBV30 with TRBJ1-1; maybe TRBD1 (6 bases). CDR1 is GTSNPN and CDR2 is SVGIG in the germline V gene (reference sequence). The CDR3 has 12 residues. V gave up 5 bases and J gave up 0 bases, with 7 bases separating them. The CDR3 DNA sequence: TGTGCCTGGGGACAGATGAACACTGAAGCTTTCTTT. It encodes CAWGQMNTEAFF.

The J gene is TRBJ1-1, the V gene TRBV6-6; TRBD1 is a possible D gene (6 bases). Germline V gene sequence: CDR1 MNHNY, CDR2 SVGAGI (reference sequence). The CDR3 spans 15 residues. Trimming left V 7 bases short and J 0 bases short, with 15 bases between. DNA for the CDR3: TGTGCCAGCACCTCGAGACAGGAAATGAACACTGAAGCTTTCTTT. It is translated as CASTSRQEMNTEAFF.

This sequence joins TRBV10-3 and TRBJ1-1, with unresolved D. Trimming stripped 3 bases from V and 3 bases from J, with 14 bases between. Germline V gene lookup returns CDR1 ENHRY and CDR2 SYGVKD. The CDR3 is made up of 15 amino acids. CDR3 in DNA: TGTGCCATCAGTGAAACTTCCGGGGTGGACACTGAAGCTTTCTTT. It yields the protein CAISETSGVDTEAFF.

The V and J genes are TRBV18 and TRBJ2-7, with 7 bases identical to TRBD1. The CDR3 runs 15 residues. Germline loops: CDR1 KGHSH, CDR2 LQKENI. V lost 2 bases, J lost 2 bases, and 6 bases stayed unmatched. The CDR3 bases are TGTGCCAGCTCACCAACAGGACAGGTAACCTACGAGCAGTACTTC. Its translation is CASSPTGQVTYEQYF.

V and J are TRBV12-3 or TRBV12-4 and TRBJ1-5, with D possibly matching TRBD1 (6 bases). Between the trimmed V and J ends, which lost 7 bases and 6 bases, there was a span of 13 bases. The CDR3 extends over 13 amino acids. CDR3 region: CASTWGGGQPQHF. DNA of the CDR3: TGTGCCAGCACTTGGGGGGGCGGTCAGCCCCAGCATTTT.

The chain employs TRBV13 and TRBJ1-2; D is uncertain. The V gene lost 7 bases and the J gene lost 4 bases, with 10 bases spanning the gap. This CDR3 comprises 12 residues. In germline, CDR1 is PRHDT, CDR2 FYEKMQ (reference sequence). CDR3 loop: CASKAGRYGYTF. CDR3 coding DNA: TGTGCCAGCAAGGCAGGTCGCTATGGCTACACCTTC.

This clone was detected only a few times. This chain joins TRBV7-9 and TRBJ1-2; D is perhaps TRBD1 (5 bases). The V and J ends lost 10 bases and 6 bases respectively, with 12 bases between them. The CDR3 runs to 11 residues. The germline V gene has CDR1 SEHNR and CDR2 FQNEAQ (reference sequence). The CDR3 sequence: CATGQGDGYTF. CDR3 bases: TGTGCCACAGGGCAAGGGGATGGCTACACCTTC.

The chain carries TRBV27 and TRBJ2-3; 7 bases fit TRBD2. The CDR3 consists of 16 residues. CDR1 MNHEY and CDR2 SMNVEV come from the germline V gene (reference sequence). Losses at the gene ends were 3 bases for V and 0 bases for J; bases not matched to a gene: 6. The CDR3 here is CASSFWGTTSTDTQYF. In DNA form, the CDR3 reads TGTGCCAGCAGTTTTTGGGGGACTACTAGCACAGATACGCAGTATTTT.

The V call is TRBV10-3, the J call TRBJ2-1, with 16 bases that match TRBD2. The CDR3 consists of 17 residues. V was clipped by 4 bases and J by 8 bases; unmatched bases: 8. Germline V gene sequence: CDR1 ENHRY, CDR2 SYGVKD. The CDR3 is CAISAGTSGGAGYEQFF. The DNA for the CDR3 is TGTGCCATCAGTGCCGGGACTAGCGGGGGGGCAGGCTATGAGCAGTTCTTC.

The chain is built from TRBV13 and TRBJ2-1; D might be TRBD2 (5 bases). Per germline, CDR1 PRHDT and CDR2 FYEKMQ (reference sequence). The CDR3 spans 15 residues. Trimming took 5 bases from V and 8 from J, leaving 19 bases between them. CDR3 residues: CASSTYGRGRYEQFF. CDR3 sequence (DNA): TGTGCCAGCAGCACTTACGGCCGAGGGCGGTATGAGCAGTTCTTC.

The V call is TRBV3-1 (or the pseudogene TRBV3-2), the J call TRBJ1-4; D perhaps matches TRBD1 (6 bases). The germline gives CDR1 LGHDT, CDR2 YNNKEL (reference sequence). The CDR3 totals 15 residues. V shed 4 bases and J shed 8 bases, with 17 bases lying between them. CDR3 bases: TGTGCCAGCAGCCGGGAAGGGGGTCGCAGGGAAAAACTGTTTTTT. Translation: CASSREGGRREKLFF.

This rearrangement joins TRBV2 to TRBJ2-2, with TRBD2 matching over 10 bases. Germline CDR1 SNHLY, CDR2 FYNNEI. The junction had 9 bases not matched to a gene; V was cut back by 6 bases and J by 5 bases. The CDR3 has 16 amino acids. CDR3 sequence reads: CASRASGGTGTGELFF. The CDR3 coding sequence is TGTGCCAGCAGGGCTAGCGGGGGAACAGGTACCGGGGAGCTGTTTTTT.

The rearrangement joins TRBV15 to TRBJ2-3; D may be TRBD1 or TRBD2 (5 bases each). Germline lookup yields CDR1 LNHNV and CDR2 YYDKDF (reference sequence). Between the trimmed V and J ends, which lost 7 bases and 1 base, there was a span of 12 bases. The CDR3 sequence is 14 residues long. CDR3 protein: CATNSVGGTDTQYF. The DNA of the CDR3 is TGTGCCACCAACTCAGTGGGGGGCACAGATACGCAGTATTTT.

This chain connects TRBV19 to TRBJ1-3, with 9 nucleotides matching TRBD1. Losses at the gene ends were 5 bases for V and 0 bases for J; bases not matched to a gene: 8. The germline CDR1 and CDR2 sequences are LNHDA and SQIVND (reference sequence). This CDR3 is built from 17 residues. CDR3 DNA: TGTGCCAGTAGTCGTTGGGGGACAGGGTCCTCTGGAAACACCATATATTTT. Encoded protein: CASSRWGTGSSGNTIYF.

The chain uses TRBV27 and TRBJ1-2, with a possible D match to TRBD1 (5 bases). The CDR3 totals 13 residues. Germline CDR1 is MNHEY and CDR2 is SMNVEV (reference sequence). Trimming took off 3 bases at V and 8 bases at J, with 13 bases between the two ends. DNA for the CDR3: TGTGCCAGCAGTTTGGGCAGGGATCACGGCTACACCTTC. Protein: CASSLGRDHGYTF.

This chain links TRBV6-2 or TRBV6-3 with TRBJ1-1; D is perhaps TRBD1 (5 bases). Germline CDR1 MNHEY, CDR2 SVGEGT. This CDR3 is built from 13 residues. V lost 6 bases to trimming and J lost 4 bases, with 12 bases between them. CDR3 loop: CASSNQGITEAFF. In nucleotides, the CDR3 is TGTGCCAGCAGCAATCAGGGTATCACTGAAGCTTTCTTT.

This chain uses TRBV3-1 (or the pseudogene TRBV3-2) with TRBJ1-1; the match to TRBD1 covers 7 bases. The CDR3 length is 15 residues. Trimming took 0 bases from V and 4 from J; bases not matched to a gene: 5. CDR1 is LGHDT, CDR2 YNNKEL, per germline (reference sequence). CDR3 loop: CASSQDPTGRTEAFF. CDR3 nucleotide sequence: TGTGCCAGCAGCCAAGACCCGACAGGGCGCACTGAAGCTTTCTTT.

The chain combines TRBV3-1 (or the pseudogene TRBV3-2) with TRBJ1-1; D unresolved. The germline V gene encodes CDR1 LGHDT and CDR2 YNNKEL (reference sequence). V was clipped by 5 bases and J by 2 bases, with 6 bases between them. The CDR3 has 12 amino acids. CDR3 coding DNA: TGTGCCAGCAGCGAAATTAACACTGAAGCTTTCTTT. It is translated as CASSEINTEAFF.

This chain links TRBV5-4 with TRBJ2-2; D may be TRBD1 or TRBD2 (7 bases each). The CDR3 totals 14 residues. Trimming took off 4 bases at V and 7 bases at J, with 14 bases between the two ends. Per germline, CDR1 SGHNT and CDR2 YYREEE (reference sequence). The CDR3 DNA reads TGTGCCAGCAGCCTCAGGGGGGGTGGCGGGGAGCTGTTTTTT. This translates into CASSLRGGGGELFF.

This chain joins TRBV3-1 (or the pseudogene TRBV3-2) and TRBJ1-2, with D unclear. The CDR3 is made up of 22 amino acids. Germline CDR1 reads LGHDT; CDR2 reads YNNKEL (reference sequence). V shed 0 bases and J shed 2 bases, with 31 bases lying between them. The CDR3 loop reads CASSQDLVREELAAPLNYGYTF. Written as DNA, the CDR3 is TGTGCCAGCAGCCAAGATCTGGTCCGGGAGGAGTTGGCGGCACCACTAAACTATGGCTACACCTTC.

Comments on this clone: Relative to the germline gene, one junction end is altered; a read error may explain this. The J gene is TRBJ2-3, the V gene TRBV7-7; D not resolved. The CDR3 contains 13 residues. Germline V CDR1 and CDR2: SSHAT, FNYEAQ (reference sequence). The CDR3 coding sequence is TGTGCTAGCAGCTTAACTGGGTATGATACGCAGTATTTT. The encoded protein is CASSLTGYDTQYF.

In the case of this clone: At the DNA level, this CDR3 is encoded by other sequences in the same sample as well. The rearrangement uses TRBV6-5 and TRBJ2-1, with 9 bases aligning to TRBD2. This CDR3 spans 16 amino acids. From germline, CDR1 is MNHEY and CDR2 SVGAGI. Trimming at V came to 4 bases and at J to 3 bases, leaving 7 bases not matched to a gene. CDR3 bases: TGTGCCAGCAGTTCGCGGGGGCGGGGGGGCTACAATGAGCAGTTCTTC. This translates into CASSSRGRGGYNEQFF.

This chain uses TRBV9 with TRBJ2-7; 7 nucleotides align to TRBD1. Per germline, CDR1 SGDLS and CDR2 YYNGEE. The CDR3 totals 13 residues. With 4 bases clipped from V and 6 bases from J, the junction kept 7 bases outside the gene matches. The CDR3 region is CASSPDRVREQYF. As DNA, the CDR3 is TGTGCCAGCAGCCCCGACAGGGTCCGCGAGCAGTACTTC. Full variable domain (rest looked up from reference TRBV9 and TRBJ2-7): DSGVTQTPKHLITATGQRVTLRCSPRSGDLSVYWYQQSLDQGLQFLIQYYNGEERAKGNILERFSAQQFPDLHSELNLSSLELGDSALYFCASSPDRVREQYFGPGTRLTVT.

The V gene is TRBV7-8, the J gene TRBJ1-1; D gene uncertain. The CDR3 spans 15 residues. The V end lost 0 bases, the J end lost 0 bases, and 8 bases lay between the germline ends. The germline gives CDR1 SGHVS, CDR2 FQNEAQ. In DNA form, the CDR3 reads TGTGCCAGCAGCTTAGCCTGGCAGCTGAACACTGAAGCTTTCTTT. It specifies CASSLAWQLNTEAFF.

V usage is TRBV19 and J usage is TRBJ1-5; maybe TRBD1 (6 bases). Germline V lookup: CDR1 LNHDA, CDR2 SQIVND (reference sequence). The length of the CDR3 is 12 residues. Trimming cost V 10 bases and J 5 bases, with 12 bases left between them. The CDR3 is CATREGDQPQHF. CDR3 sequence (DNA): TGTGCCACACGTGAGGGGGATCAGCCCCAGCATTTT.

The V gene is TRBV5-1, the J gene TRBJ1-2, with 8 bases matching TRBD1. Unmatched junction bases numbered 6, after V lost 0 bases and J lost 5 bases. Germline V gene data show CDR1 as SGHRS and CDR2 as YFSETQ. The CDR3 has 15 residues. CDR3 protein: CASSLAAGGGYGYTF. The CDR3 DNA reads TGCGCCAGCAGCTTGGCGGCAGGGGGCGGTTATGGCTACACCTTC.